This T cell receptor beta chain was retrieved from a study of T cell repertoires in cytomegalovirus infection. Study in general: Selected CMV epitopes included recently identified HLA-C-restricted ones as well as well-studied HLA-B-restricted ones. It was the public TCR beta signatures that indicated both CMV infection and matching HLA type. Study-level findings and limits: Totalled public TCR beta family frequency picked out people who carried CMV plus the relevant HLA. HLA-C-restricted CMV-specific TCR beta clonotypes were dominant in the ex vivo response.

About this clonotype itself: Its antigen remains unknown.

Germline loops: CDR1 MNHNS, CDR2 SASEGT. The CDR3 length is 16 residues. J lost 2 bases, V lost 5 bases, and 7 bases had no gene match. TCRdb analysed the reads with MiXCR anew, one entry per CDR3 protein. The sample lists hundreds of thousands of distinct CDR3 sequences; approximately 46% were seen once. The chain joins TRBV6-1 to TRBJ2-1; TRBD1 aligns across 9 bases. This sequence was found in a human donor in good health (CMV status not recorded). Some clones in this sample may be carry-over from other donors' samples. Sequencing used cultured PBMCs, obtained from culture after CMV antigen stimulation. The CDR3 nucleotides read TGTGCCAGCAGTCATACGGGACAGGGTCCCTACAATGAGCAGTTCTTC. The encoded protein is CASSHTGQGPYNEQFF.